The 18 T cell receptor beta chains below all came from one sample that was sequenced in a study of T-cell memory formation after mild COVID-19. MiXCR, applied by TCRdb to the 5' RACE reads, yields one record per CDR3 protein. The repertoire includes 95,000 to 120,000 distinct CDR3 sequences, over 20% of them detected once, and 41% sits in the top ten. The material sequenced was PBMCs or a T cell subset sorted from them (not recorded which). Source of these receptors: a man aged 18 to 30 who had mild COVID-19 (a few samples of this study predate the infection). Cell type and time point are not known.

This clonotype was found a few times. CDR3 bases: TGCGCCAGCAGCCAAGAGCTTGGCGGGGGGTACACAGATACGCAGTATTTT. It translates to CASSQELGGGYTDTQYF. The rearrangement joins TRBV4-3 to TRBJ2-3; TRBD2 matches at 8 bases. The length of the CDR3 is 17 residues. CDR1 is LGHNA and CDR2 is YSLEER in the germline V gene. J lost 2 bases, V lost 0 bases, and 7 bases had no gene match.

The chain uses TRBV10-3 and TRBJ2-1; D uncertain. This CDR3 is built from 17 residues. V was pared by 3 bases and J by 7 bases, with 22 bases between. Per the germline V gene, CDR1 is ENHRY and CDR2 is SYGVKD. The CDR3 DNA reads as TGTGCCATCAGTGACACCGTGACCCGCACGGGTGGAAATGAGCAGTTCTTC. Protein product: CAISDTVTRTGGNEQFF.

This clonotype was seen more than once but under ten times. The chain is built from TRBV27 and TRBJ1-2, with 9 bases fitting TRBD1. V lost 5 bases to trimming and J lost 4 bases; unmatched junction nucleotides: 5. Germline lookup yields CDR1 MNHEY and CDR2 SMNVEV (reference sequence). CDR3 length: 14 residues. The CDR3 nucleotides read TGTGCCAGCAGTCATCGGACAGGGGCCTATGGCTACACCTTC. It yields the protein CASSHRTGAYGYTF.

The table lists this clonotype with a few counts. The V gene is TRBV13, the J gene TRBJ1-5; weak D call: TRBD1 (6 bases). Germline lookup yields CDR1 PRHDT and CDR2 FYEKMQ (reference sequence). V lost 4 bases to trimming and J lost 7 bases, with 17 bases between them. The CDR3 contains 15 residues. CDR3 DNA sequence: TGTGCCAGCAGCTCCCGGACAGAGGGATTACAGCCCCAGCATTTT. It encodes CASSSRTEGLQPQHF. The full variable domain, its missing parts supplied by reference TRBV13 and TRBJ1-5, is AAGVIQSPRHLIKEKRETATLKCYPIPRHDTVYWYQQGPGQDPQFLISFYEKMQSDKGSIPDRFSAQQFSDYHSELNMSSLELGDSALYFCASSSRTEGLQPQHFGDGTRLSIL.

This clonotype was observed a handful of times. The chain employs TRBV13 and TRBJ2-2; no clear D gene. The CDR3 extends over 11 amino acids. The germline gives CDR1 PRHDT, CDR2 FYEKMQ (reference sequence). The germline V and J ends were trimmed by 7 bases and 5 bases, with 5 bases remaining between them. CDR3 loop: CASTGTGELFF. CDR3 nucleotides: TGTGCCAGCACCGGTACCGGGGAGCTGTTTTTT. The whole variable domain, filled in from reference TRBV13 and TRBJ2-2, reads AAGVIQSPRHLIKEKRETATLKCYPIPRHDTVYWYQQGPGQDPQFLISFYEKMQSDKGSIPDRFSAQQFSDYHSELNMSSLELGDSALYFCASTGTGELFFGEGSRLTVL.

This clonotype was detected a few times. The chain couples TRBV5-6 to TRBJ1-2; D may be TRBD1 (5 bases). Trimming removed 2 bases at V and 5 bases at J, with 16 bases between. The CDR3 is 15 amino acids. Germline V gene lookup returns CDR1 SGHDT and CDR2 YYEEEE. The CDR3 region has the DNA TGTGCCAGCAGCTTTGGTACAGGCAACCTTTATGGCTACACCTTC. It encodes CASSFGTGNLYGYTF.

This clonotype was seen repeatedly, ten times or more. The chain is built from TRBV7-6 and TRBJ2-1, with D perhaps TRBD1 (6 bases). Germline V gives CDR1 SGHVS, CDR2 FNYEAQ. This CDR3 is built from 15 residues. V was pared by 8 bases and J by 0 bases, with 14 bases between. The CDR3 is CASGPDSSSYNEQFF. The CDR3, as DNA: TGTGCCAGCGGGCCGGACAGCAGCTCCTACAATGAGCAGTTCTTC.

The chain couples TRBV12-3 or TRBV12-4 to TRBJ2-3; no clear D. The CDR3 is made up of 15 amino acids. The V and J ends lost 1 base and 12 bases respectively, with 20 bases between them. For the CDR3, the DNA is TGTGCCAGCAGTTTAGAACCGGGCCCCAATAAGGTACAGTATTTT. Translating it yields CASSLEPGPNKVQYF.

The genes are TRBV11-1 and TRBJ2-3, with 7 nucleotides matching TRBD2. J was trimmed by 6 bases and V by 2 bases; bases with no gene match: 14. Germline CDR1 reads SGHAT; CDR2 reads FQDESV (reference sequence). This CDR3 has 17 amino acids. The CDR3 is CASSLSGAGIAFDTQYF. CDR3 nucleotides: TGTGCCAGCAGCTTAAGCGGGGCAGGGATCGCGTTTGATACGCAGTATTTT.

This clonotype was counted only a few times. The rearrangement uses TRBV5-1 and TRBJ2-1, with D uncertain. With 1 base removed from V and 2 bases from J, the gap between germline ends came to 10 bases. Germline V CDR1 and CDR2: SGHRS, YFSETQ. This CDR3 region has 15 residues. This CDR3 reads CASSLRPSTYNEQFF. As DNA, the CDR3 is TGCGCCAGCAGCTTGCGCCCATCAACCTACAATGAGCAGTTCTTC.

This clonotype occurred many times. This chain uses TRBV4-1 with TRBJ2-5; D call uncertain. V dropped 2 bases and J dropped 3 bases, with 10 bases sitting between them. The CDR3 is made up of 14 amino acids. Germline-derived CDR1 and CDR2 are MGHRA and YSYEKL. The CDR3 DNA reads as TGCGCCAGCAGCCAATTTCCAGCTAAAGAGACCCAGTACTTC. Protein sequence: CASSQFPAKETQYF.

This clonotype was found a few times. The chain recombines TRBV5-4 with TRBJ2-7, with TRBD1 as a possible D gene (6 bases). Germline loops: CDR1 SGHNT, CDR2 YYREEE (reference sequence). The CDR3 runs to 13 residues. With 5 bases removed from V and 1 base from J, the gap between germline ends came to 10 bases. Here the CDR3 DNA reads TGTGCCAGCAGGGCACAGGGTTCCTACGAGCAGTACTTC. It is translated as CASRAQGSYEQYF.

The chain carries TRBV7-6 and TRBJ2-7; 9 bases line up with TRBD1. CDR1 is SGHVS and CDR2 is FNYEAQ in the germline V gene. V shed 0 bases, J shed 5 bases, and the junction held 5 bases outside the gene matches. This CDR3 is 15 amino acids long. CDR3 sequence: CASSLAWGDRDEQYF. The CDR3 coding sequence is TGTGCCAGCAGCTTAGCATGGGGGGACAGGGACGAGCAGTACTTC.

This clonotype showed up many times. The V call is TRBV29-1, the J call TRBJ2-1; TRBD2 matches at 11 bases. V was pared by 6 bases and J by 4 bases, with 5 bases of the junction left unmatched. This CDR3 spans 14 amino acids. Germline V gene lookup returns CDR1 SQVTM and CDR2 ANQGSEA. CDR3 DNA: TGCAGCGTGGACGCTAGCGGGGGGTACAATGAGCAGTTCTTC. This sequence encodes CSVDASGGYNEQFF.

This clonotype was seen just once. The J gene is TRBJ1-3, the V gene TRBV4-1; D unresolved. The CDR3 has 15 amino acids. Germline CDR1 reads MGHRA; CDR2 reads YSYEKL. V lost 7 bases and J 0 bases, leaving 13 bases between the germline ends. The chain's CDR3 is CASKGPETSGNTIYF. CDR3 nucleotides: TGCGCCAGCAAAGGGCCGGAGACCTCTGGAAACACCATATATTTT.

This rearrangement joins TRBV7-9 to TRBJ1-2; 7 bases map to TRBD1. This CDR3 region has 14 residues. V was pared by 5 bases and J by 5 bases, with 8 bases of the junction left unmatched. Germline V gives CDR1 SEHNR, CDR2 FQNEAQ (reference sequence). In nucleotides, the CDR3 is TGTGCCAGCAGCATCGGACAGGCATCTTATGGCTACACCTTC. Its protein product is CASSIGQASYGYTF. The whole variable domain, filled in from reference TRBV7-9 and TRBJ1-2, reads DTGVSQNPRHKITKRGQNVTFRCDPISEHNRLYWYRQTLGQGPEFLTYFQNEAQLEKSRLLSDRFSAERPKGSFSTLEIQRTEQGDSAMYLCASSIGQASYGYTFGSGTRLTVV.

The chain couples TRBV15 to TRBJ1-1; D call uncertain. The germline CDR1 and CDR2 sequences are LNHNV and YYDKDF (reference sequence). CDR3 length equals 14 residues. The V end lost 3 bases, the J end lost 6 bases, and 14 bases lay between the germline ends. CDR3 sequence (DNA): TGTGCCACCAGCAGGGCCCGGATCTTGGCTGAAGCTTTCTTT. Amino acid sequence: CATSRARILAEAFF.

This clonotype has more than one count but fewer than ten. Mismatch with germline at one junction end may stem from a read error. V and J are TRBV7-7 and TRBJ2-5; 12 positions agree with TRBD2. Germline values: CDR1 SSHAT, CDR2 FNYEAQ (reference sequence). This CDR3 has 15 residues. CDR3 amino acids: CASSPLAGGQETQYF. CDR3 DNA sequence: TGTGCTAGCAGCCCACTAGCGGGGGGACAAGAGACCCAGTACTTC.